The clone carrying this T cell receptor beta chain was seen a handful of times. V lost 1 base and J lost 3; bases outside the gene matches: 3. The CDR3 length is 14 residues. CDR1 and CDR2 from the germline V gene are GTSNPN and SVGIG (reference sequence). The assay was immunoSEQ multiplex PCR, and TCRdb's table has in-frame clones only and misses some. The profile shows 60,000 to 75,000 clones, 75% to 90% of them singletons. These data come from a study of blood T cell repertoires in COVID-19. Background on the study: Both acute and convalescent COVID-19 samples were obtained from the United States, Italy and Spain. T cells, B-cell-depleted T cells, or PBMCs supplied cDNA or gDNA.

The sequencing input was peripheral blood. The source is a man aged 50-60 years with active COVID-19. The chain is built from TRBV30 and TRBJ2-7; 10 positions agree with TRBD1. The CDR3 is CAWSAGTGDYEQYF. The DNA of the CDR3 is TGTGCCTGGAGTGCCGGGACAGGGGACTACGAGCAGTACTTC.